The 28 T cell receptor beta chains given below trace back to one sample, sequenced in a study of response to subunit inactivated influenza vaccine. TCRdb reprocessed the RT-PCR reads with MiXCR, giving one entry per CDR3 protein. Among 450,000 to 550,000 distinct CDR3 sequences, roughly 27% were seen once, and the ten largest hold 1.5% to 2%. Here the sequenced sample was CD4+ T cells sorted from PBMCs, taken about 5 days after vaccination. The source of these receptors is a man aged 50 or older who received an inactivated influenza vaccine.

The chain is built from TRBV12-3 or TRBV12-4 and TRBJ1-1; D may be TRBD1 (5 bases). Trimming removed 3 bases from V and 1 base from J, with 15 bases in between. The CDR3 has 16 residues. This chain's CDR3 is CASSFSASQGNTEAFF. The DNA for the CDR3 is TGTGCCAGCAGTTTTTCGGCCTCCCAGGGGAACACTGAAGCTTTCTTT.

V is TRBV20-1 and J is TRBJ2-1; 10 nucleotides line up with TRBD2. V lost 5 bases and J lost 6; bases outside the gene matches: 7. Per germline, CDR1 DFQATT and CDR2 SNEGSKA (reference sequence). The CDR3 has 14 amino acids. The CDR3 DNA reads TGCAGTGCTGGGGCTAGCGGGAGAATCAATGAGCAGTTCTTC. It codes for CSAGASGRINEQFF.

The chain combines TRBV24-1 with TRBJ2-3; a possible D gene is TRBD2 (6 bases). The CDR3 is 15 residues long. Trimming removed 2 bases from V and 3 bases from J, with 11 bases in between. Looked up from germline, CDR1 is KGHDR and CDR2 is SFDVKD. CDR3 loop: CATSDYSAGTDTQYF. The CDR3 nucleotides are TGTGCCACCAGTGATTACTCGGCGGGGACAGATACGCAGTATTTT.

In this sample, this clonotype turned up a few times. V and J are TRBV18 and TRBJ2-5, with unresolved D. Per germline, CDR1 KGHSH and CDR2 LQKENI. Trimming left V 3 bases short and J 6 bases short, with 5 bases between. The CDR3 spans 11 residues. This CDR3 is CASSPQQTQYF. The CDR3 region has the DNA TGTGCCAGCTCACCCCAGCAGACCCAGTACTTC.

The rearrangement joins TRBV12-3 or TRBV12-4 to TRBJ1-1, with TRBD1 matching 8 bases. J was trimmed by 11 bases and V by 6 bases; bases with no gene match: 11. This CDR3 comprises 13 residues. The CDR3 here is CASSLLATGAAFF. CDR3 bases: TGTGCCAGCAGCTTACTTGCGACAGGGGCGGCTTTCTTT.

This chain connects TRBV5-1 to TRBJ2-5; D ambiguous. V gave up 5 bases and J gave up 3 bases, with 8 bases separating them. The CDR3 runs 12 residues. The V gene's germline CDR1 is SGHRS and CDR2 YFSETQ. CDR3 in amino acids: CASRPGEETQYF. In nucleotides, the CDR3 is TGCGCCAGCAGGCCAGGAGAAGAGACCCAGTACTTC.

The chain employs TRBV12-3 or TRBV12-4 and TRBJ2-1; D not certain. V was clipped by 9 bases and J by 8 bases, with 11 bases between them. This CDR3 region has 11 residues. The CDR3 region has the DNA TGTGCCAGTTTTAGTGGGGATGAGCAGTTCTTC. Protein product: CASFSGDEQFF.

This clonotype was detected a few times. The chain has TRBV7-2 and TRBJ1-4; D remains ambiguous. Trimming left V 3 bases short and J 8 bases short, with 10 bases between. The CDR3 totals 13 residues. Germline V gene sequence: CDR1 SGHTA, CDR2 FQGNSA. CDR3 protein: CASSFPGVEKLFF. The CDR3, as DNA: TGTGCCAGCAGCTTTCCGGGAGTGGAAAAACTGTTTTTT.

This clonotype was seen more than once but under ten times. V and J are TRBV28 and TRBJ1-2, with 8 bases that match TRBD1. The CDR3 runs to 14 residues. Trimming took 7 bases from V and 2 from J; bases not matched to a gene: 6. CDR1 and CDR2 from the germline V gene are MDHEN and SYDVKM. As DNA, the CDR3 is TGTGCCAGCACCCAGGGGGCGGGGAACTATGGCTACACCTTC. Amino acid sequence: CASTQGAGNYGYTF.

This chain links TRBV6-5 with TRBJ2-3; the match to TRBD1 covers 7 bases. The CDR3 loop spans 16 amino acids. Germline CDR1 reads MNHEY; CDR2 reads SVGAGI. V gave up 1 base and J gave up 2 bases; unmatched junction bases: 6. The CDR3 protein is CASSYFRDRVTDTQYF. CDR3 sequence (DNA): TGTGCCAGCAGTTACTTCCGGGACAGAGTCACAGATACGCAGTATTTT.

The chain carries TRBV20-1 and TRBJ1-2; D unresolved. CDR1 DFQATT and CDR2 SNEGSKA come from the germline V gene (reference sequence). V lost 6 bases, J lost 7 bases, and 18 bases lay in between. The CDR3 covers 13 residues. The CDR3 nucleotides are TGCAGTGCCCCCAACACCCGTGAGGCTGGCTACACCTTC. Residues: CSAPNTREAGYTF.

V gene TRBV6-5 combines with J gene TRBJ2-5; TRBD2 matches at 8 bases. From germline, CDR1 is MNHEY and CDR2 SVGAGI. Germline trimming cut 0 bases from V and 7 bases from J; bases unmatched to any gene: 4. The CDR3 totals 14 residues. The CDR3 region has the DNA TGTGCCAGCAGTTACTCGACCGGGGGGGGGACCCAGTACTTC. Residues: CASSYSTGGGTQYF.

V is TRBV24-1 and J is TRBJ2-3; D is uncertain. CDR1 and CDR2 (germline): KGHDR, SFDVKD. The CDR3 length is 14 residues. V was trimmed by 2 bases and J by 3 bases, leaving 8 bases between them. CDR3 region: CATSDSLWTDTQYF. The CDR3 region has the DNA TGTGCCACCAGTGATTCCCTTTGGACAGATACGCAGTATTTT.

This chain connects TRBV2 to TRBJ2-1; D perhaps matches TRBD2 (5 bases). The germline V gene encodes CDR1 SNHLY and CDR2 FYNNEI. The CDR3 is 16 residues long. V lost 6 bases and J 0 bases, leaving 15 bases between the germline ends. CDR3 sequence reads: CASRPGLRSSYNEQFF. The CDR3 region has the DNA TGTGCCAGCAGACCTGGACTCCGTAGCTCCTACAATGAGCAGTTCTTC.

The chain links TRBV12-3 or TRBV12-4 to TRBJ1-5; D is ambiguous. V was pared by 3 bases and J by 0 bases, with 9 bases between. This CDR3 has 15 amino acids. CDR3 coding DNA: TGTGCCAGCAGTTTCAGTTTCGGTAGCAATCAGCCCCAGCATTTT. This codes for CASSFSFGSNQPQHF.

This clonotype was recorded only once. The J gene is TRBJ2-5, the V gene TRBV5-1, with unresolved D. Germline CDR1 reads SGHRS; CDR2 reads YFSETQ. The CDR3 loop spans 14 amino acids. Trimming left V 4 bases short and J 2 bases short, with 12 bases between. CDR3: CASSASARQETQYF. The CDR3 DNA is TGCGCCAGCAGCGCGTCGGCTCGGCAAGAGACCCAGTACTTC.

This clonotype was seen a handful of times. The chain is built from TRBV6-1 and TRBJ1-2; the match to TRBD1 covers 9 bases. With 6 bases clipped from V and 3 bases from J, the junction kept 8 bases outside the gene matches. Looked up from germline, CDR1 is MNHNS and CDR2 is SASEGT. This CDR3 region has 15 residues. The CDR3 sequence: CASRVQGAGDYGYTF. Here the CDR3 DNA reads TGTGCCAGCAGGGTACAGGGGGCTGGCGACTATGGCTACACCTTC.

This clonotype appeared a few times. The rearrangement uses TRBV6-5 and TRBJ2-1; D uncertain. CDR1 and CDR2 from the germline V gene are MNHEY and SVGAGI. The V and J ends lost 0 bases and 4 bases respectively, with 4 bases between them. CDR3 length: 13 amino acids. CDR3: CASSYSTYNEQFF. CDR3 nucleotides: TGTGCCAGCAGTTACTCAACATACAATGAGCAGTTCTTC.

This clonotype has a handful of counts. The chain uses TRBV20-1 and TRBJ2-7; D not resolved. The germline CDR1 and CDR2 sequences are DFQATT and SNEGSKA (reference sequence). V lost 5 bases to trimming and J lost 0 bases, with 11 bases between them. The length of the CDR3 is 13 residues. The DNA of the CDR3 is TGCAGTGCTTCCAGGACGGACTCCTACGAGCAGTACTTC. Translation gives CSASRTDSYEQYF.

The V and J genes are TRBV4-3 and TRBJ2-2; D gene unclear. V gave up 0 bases and J gave up 0 bases, with 8 bases separating them. Germline V lookup: CDR1 LGHNA, CDR2 YSLEER. This CDR3 contains 16 residues. This CDR3 reads CASSQDPGANTGELFF. The DNA for the CDR3 is TGCGCCAGCAGCCAAGACCCGGGCGCGAACACCGGGGAGCTGTTTTTT.

V gene TRBV9 combines with J gene TRBJ2-7, with 10 bases identical to TRBD2. The ends lost 4 bases at V and 7 bases at J; junction bases unmatched: 11. Germline CDR1 SGDLS, CDR2 YYNGEE. This CDR3 contains 15 residues. The CDR3 region is CASSPRIAGGYEQYF. CDR3 in DNA: TGTGCCAGCAGCCCCCGTATAGCGGGAGGATATGAGCAGTACTTC.

V and J are TRBV20-1 and TRBJ1-6, with TRBD1 matching over 12 bases. From germline, CDR1 is DFQATT and CDR2 SNEGSKA (reference sequence). V gave up 0 bases and J gave up 6 bases; unmatched junction bases: 6. The length of the CDR3 is 17 residues. The CDR3 protein is CSARDRGQGASNSPLHF. The CDR3 nucleotides are TGCAGTGCTAGAGATAGGGGACAGGGGGCAAGTAATTCACCCCTCCACTTT.

This sequence joins TRBV28 and TRBJ1-2; TRBD1 matches at 9 bases. V shed 6 bases and J 7 bases; nucleotides not matched to a gene: 12. Germline CDR1 is MDHEN and CDR2 is SYDVKM. This CDR3 has 15 amino acids. Here the CDR3 DNA reads TGTGCCAGCAGCTCCGGAACAGGGGGCCTCGGTGGCTACACCTTC. This sequence encodes CASSSGTGGLGGYTF.

The chain carries TRBV6-2 or TRBV6-3 and TRBJ1-5, with 9 positions matching TRBD1. The CDR3 contains 14 residues. Germline CDR1 reads MNHEY; CDR2 reads SVGEGT. V dropped 7 bases and J dropped 6; count of bases not matched to a gene: 7. CDR3 protein: CASTLTGGVQPQHF. The CDR3 DNA follows: TGTGCCAGCACCCTAACAGGGGGCGTTCAGCCCCAGCATTTT.

This clonotype was counted a few times. The J gene is TRBJ1-2, the V gene TRBV28, with 10 bases fitting TRBD1. Germline CDR1 reads MDHEN; CDR2 reads SYDVKM. V lost 7 bases and J lost 7; bases outside the gene matches: 6. The CDR3 spans 13 residues. The CDR3 here is CASKTGGDPGYTF. CDR3 DNA sequence: TGTGCCAGCAAGACAGGGGGCGATCCTGGCTACACCTTC.

The V gene is TRBV5-1, the J gene TRBJ2-3; 10 bases map to TRBD1. Unmatched junction bases numbered 7, after V lost 7 bases and J lost 5 bases. Germline V gives CDR1 SGHRS, CDR2 YFSETQ. This CDR3 is built from 14 residues. CDR3 amino acids: CASRKTGGVDTQYF. The CDR3 region has the DNA TGCGCCAGCCGGAAGACAGGGGGCGTAGATACGCAGTATTTT.

The chain has TRBV30 and TRBJ1-2; 8 bases map to TRBD1. In germline, CDR1 is GTSNPN, CDR2 SVGIG (reference sequence). CDR3 length: 16 residues. J was trimmed by 3 bases and V by 3 bases; bases with no gene match: 12. CDR3 in amino acids: CAWSRQGASMDYGYTF. As DNA, the CDR3 is TGTGCCTGGAGCAGGCAGGGGGCTAGTATGGACTATGGCTACACCTTC.

This clonotype has a handful of counts. This chain uses TRBV24-1 with TRBJ2-1; D is unclear. Germline V gene lookup returns CDR1 KGHDR and CDR2 SFDVKD. Between the trimmed V and J ends, which lost 4 bases and 3 bases, there was a span of 12 bases. This CDR3 spans 15 amino acids. The chain's CDR3 is CATSDSVRSYNEQFF. The CDR3 DNA sequence: TGTGCCACCAGTGACTCGGTACGGAGCTACAATGAGCAGTTCTTC.